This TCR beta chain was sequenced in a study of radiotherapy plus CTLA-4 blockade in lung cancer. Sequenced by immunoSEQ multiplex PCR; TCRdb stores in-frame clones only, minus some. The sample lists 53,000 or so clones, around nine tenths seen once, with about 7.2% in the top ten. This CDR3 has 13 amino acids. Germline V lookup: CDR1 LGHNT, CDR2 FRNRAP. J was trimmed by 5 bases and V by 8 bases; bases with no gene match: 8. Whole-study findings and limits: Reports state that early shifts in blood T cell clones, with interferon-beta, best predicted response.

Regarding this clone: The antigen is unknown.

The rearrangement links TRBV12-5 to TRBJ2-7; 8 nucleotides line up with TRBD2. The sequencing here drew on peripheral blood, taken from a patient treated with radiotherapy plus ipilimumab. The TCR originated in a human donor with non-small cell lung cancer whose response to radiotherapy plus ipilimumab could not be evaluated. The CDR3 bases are TGTGCTAGTTTACGTGCGGGGGGACACGAGCAGTACTTC. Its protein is CASLRAGGHEQYF.